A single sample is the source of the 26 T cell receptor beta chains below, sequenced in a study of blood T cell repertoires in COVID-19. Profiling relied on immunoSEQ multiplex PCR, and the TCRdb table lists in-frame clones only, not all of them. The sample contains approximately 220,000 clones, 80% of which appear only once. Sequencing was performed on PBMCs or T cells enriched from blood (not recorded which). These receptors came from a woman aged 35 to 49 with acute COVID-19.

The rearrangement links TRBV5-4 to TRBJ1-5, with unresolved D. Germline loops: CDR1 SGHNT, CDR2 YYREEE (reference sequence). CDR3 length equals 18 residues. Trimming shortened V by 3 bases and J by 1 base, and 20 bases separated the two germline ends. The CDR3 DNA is TGTGCCAGCAGCTCGAAGAAGCGTGAGCGGTCGAGCAATCAGCCCCAGCATTTT. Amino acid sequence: CASSSKKRERSSNQPQHF.

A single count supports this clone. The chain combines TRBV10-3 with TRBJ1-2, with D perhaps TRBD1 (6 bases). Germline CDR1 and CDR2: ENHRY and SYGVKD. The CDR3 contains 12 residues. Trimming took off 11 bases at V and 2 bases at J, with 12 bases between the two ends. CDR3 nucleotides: TGTGCCGCCCAAGGGGGAAACTATGGCTACACCTTC. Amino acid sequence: CAAQGGNYGYTF.

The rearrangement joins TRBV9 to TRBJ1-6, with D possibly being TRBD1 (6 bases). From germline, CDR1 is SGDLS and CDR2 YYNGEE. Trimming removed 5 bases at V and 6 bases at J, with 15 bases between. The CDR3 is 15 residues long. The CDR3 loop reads CASSLGDTFNSPLHF. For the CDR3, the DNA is TGTGCCAGCAGTTTGGGGGACACCTTTAATTCACCCCTCCACTTT.

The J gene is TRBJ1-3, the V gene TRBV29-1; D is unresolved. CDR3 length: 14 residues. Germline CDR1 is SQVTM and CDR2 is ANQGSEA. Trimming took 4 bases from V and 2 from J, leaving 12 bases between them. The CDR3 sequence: CSVGSGVPGNTIYF. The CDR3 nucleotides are TGCAGCGTTGGTAGCGGCGTCCCTGGAAACACCATATATTTT. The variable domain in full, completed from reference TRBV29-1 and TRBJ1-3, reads SAVISQKPSRDICQRGTSLTIQCQVDSQVTMMFWYRQQPGQSLTLIATANQGSEATYESGFVIDKFPISRPNLTFSTLTVSNMSPEDSSIYLCSVGSGVPGNTIYFGEGSWLTVV.

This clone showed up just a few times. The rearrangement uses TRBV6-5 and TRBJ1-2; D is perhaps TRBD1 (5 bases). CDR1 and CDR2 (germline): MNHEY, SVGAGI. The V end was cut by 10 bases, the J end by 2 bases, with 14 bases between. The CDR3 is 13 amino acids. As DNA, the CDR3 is TGTGCCACATTAAAGACAGAGAACTATGGCTACACCTTC. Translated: CATLKTENYGYTF.

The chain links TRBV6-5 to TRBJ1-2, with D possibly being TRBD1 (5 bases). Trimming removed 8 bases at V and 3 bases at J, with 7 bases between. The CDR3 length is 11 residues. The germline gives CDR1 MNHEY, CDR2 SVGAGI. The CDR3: CASVRDYGYTF. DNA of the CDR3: TGTGCCAGCGTCAGGGACTATGGCTACACCTTC.

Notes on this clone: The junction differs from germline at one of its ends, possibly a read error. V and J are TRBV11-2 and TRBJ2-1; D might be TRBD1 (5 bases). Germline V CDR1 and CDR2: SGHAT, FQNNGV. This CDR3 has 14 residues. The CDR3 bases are TGTGCCAACAGCTTATCAGGGTTCGACAATGAGCAGTTCTTC. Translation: CANSLSGFDNEQFF. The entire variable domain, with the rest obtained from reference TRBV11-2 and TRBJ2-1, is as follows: EAGVAQSPRYKIIEKRQSVAFWCNPISGHATLYWYQQILGQGPKLLIQFQNNGVVDDSQLPKDRFSAERLKGVDSTLKIQPAKLEDSAVYLCANSLSGFDNEQFFGPGTRLTVL.

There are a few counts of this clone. In DNA form, the CDR3 reads TGTGCCAGCAGGGGGGGTAATGAAAAACTGTTTTTT. Its protein is CASRGGNEKLFF. The chain employs TRBV28 and TRBJ1-4, with a possible D match to TRBD1 (5 bases). The CDR3 loop spans 12 amino acids. Trimming removed 6 bases at V and 4 bases at J, with 6 bases between. Germline V gene sequence: CDR1 MDHEN, CDR2 SYDVKM.

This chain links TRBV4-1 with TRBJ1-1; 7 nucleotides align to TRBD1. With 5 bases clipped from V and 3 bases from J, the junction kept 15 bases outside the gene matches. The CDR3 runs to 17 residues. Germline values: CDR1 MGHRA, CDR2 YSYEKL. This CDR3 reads CASSVRTGLTLDTEAFF. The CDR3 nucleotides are TGCGCCAGCAGCGTCCGGACAGGCCTAACCCTAGACACTGAAGCTTTCTTT.

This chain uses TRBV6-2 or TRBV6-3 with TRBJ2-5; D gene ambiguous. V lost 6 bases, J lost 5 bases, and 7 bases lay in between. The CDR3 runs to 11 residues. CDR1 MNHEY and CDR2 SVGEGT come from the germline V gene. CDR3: CASSNGETQYF. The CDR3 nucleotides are TGTGCCAGCAGCAACGGGGAGACCCAGTACTTC.

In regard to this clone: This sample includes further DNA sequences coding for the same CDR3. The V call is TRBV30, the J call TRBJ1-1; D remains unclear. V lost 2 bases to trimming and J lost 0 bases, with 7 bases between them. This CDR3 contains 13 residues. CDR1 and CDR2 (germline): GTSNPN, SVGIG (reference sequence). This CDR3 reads CAWSHSMNTEAFF. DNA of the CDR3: TGTGCCTGGAGTCACAGCATGAACACTGAAGCTTTCTTT.

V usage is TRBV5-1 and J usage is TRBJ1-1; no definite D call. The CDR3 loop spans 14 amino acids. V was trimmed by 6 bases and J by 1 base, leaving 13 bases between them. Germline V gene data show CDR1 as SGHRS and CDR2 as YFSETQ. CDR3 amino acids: CASTETAQNTEAFF. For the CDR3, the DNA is TGCGCCAGCACGGAAACAGCACAGAACACTGAAGCTTTCTTT. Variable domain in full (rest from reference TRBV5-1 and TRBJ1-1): KAGVTQTPRYLIKTRGQQVTLSCSPISGHRSVSWYQQTPGQGLQFLFEYFSETQRNKGNFPGRFSGRQFSNSRSEMNVSTLELGDSALYLCASTETAQNTEAFFGQGTRLTVV.

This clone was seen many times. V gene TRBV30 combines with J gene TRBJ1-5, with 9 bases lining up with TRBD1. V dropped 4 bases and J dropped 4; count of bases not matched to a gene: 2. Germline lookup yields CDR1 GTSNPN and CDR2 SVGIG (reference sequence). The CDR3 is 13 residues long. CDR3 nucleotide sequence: TGTGCCTGGACGACAGGGGGTAATCAGCCCCAGCATTTT. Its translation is CAWTTGGNQPQHF.

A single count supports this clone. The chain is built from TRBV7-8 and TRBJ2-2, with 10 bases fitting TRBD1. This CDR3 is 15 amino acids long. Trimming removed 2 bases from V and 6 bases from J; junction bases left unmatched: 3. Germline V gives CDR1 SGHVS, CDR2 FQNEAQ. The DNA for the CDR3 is TGTGCCAGCAGCTTATGGGGACAGGGGTCCGGGGAGCTGTTTTTT. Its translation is CASSLWGQGSGELFF.

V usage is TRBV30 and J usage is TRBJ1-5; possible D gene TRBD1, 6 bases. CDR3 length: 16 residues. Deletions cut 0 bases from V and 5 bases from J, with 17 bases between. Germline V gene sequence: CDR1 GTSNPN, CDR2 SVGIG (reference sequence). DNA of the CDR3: TGTGCCTGGAGTGTACCGGGGACACAGGGATATCAGCCCCAGCATTTT. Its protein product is CAWSVPGTQGYQPQHF.

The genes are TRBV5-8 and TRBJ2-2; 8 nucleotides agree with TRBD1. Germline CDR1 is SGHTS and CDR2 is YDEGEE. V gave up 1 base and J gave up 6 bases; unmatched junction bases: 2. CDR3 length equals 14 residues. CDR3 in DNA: TGTGCCAGCAGCTTGTGGGACAGGTCCGGGGAGCTGTTTTTT. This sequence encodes CASSLWDRSGELFF.

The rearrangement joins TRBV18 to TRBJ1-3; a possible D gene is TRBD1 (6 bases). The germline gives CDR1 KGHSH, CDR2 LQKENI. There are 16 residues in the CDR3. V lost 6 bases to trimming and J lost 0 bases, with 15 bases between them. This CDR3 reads CASSPGGRRSGNTIYF. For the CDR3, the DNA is TGTGCCAGCTCCCCTGGGGGCCGCCGCTCTGGAAACACCATATATTTT.

CDR3 DNA: TGTGCCAGCAGCGTATTTAGCGGCCCCCCAGATACGCAGTATTTT. Its protein is CASSVFSGPPDTQYF. This chain links TRBV9 with TRBJ2-3, with D possibly matching TRBD2 (6 bases). The germline V and J ends were trimmed by 1 base and 4 bases, with 13 bases remaining between them. The CDR3 has 15 residues. CDR1 and CDR2 (germline): SGDLS, YYNGEE.

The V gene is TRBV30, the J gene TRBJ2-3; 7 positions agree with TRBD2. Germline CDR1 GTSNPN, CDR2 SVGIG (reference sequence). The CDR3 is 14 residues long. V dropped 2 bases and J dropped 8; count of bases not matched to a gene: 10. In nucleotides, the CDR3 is TGTGCCTGGAGTTCCGGGACTACCGACTCTACGCAGTATTTT. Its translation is CAWSSGTTDSTQYF.

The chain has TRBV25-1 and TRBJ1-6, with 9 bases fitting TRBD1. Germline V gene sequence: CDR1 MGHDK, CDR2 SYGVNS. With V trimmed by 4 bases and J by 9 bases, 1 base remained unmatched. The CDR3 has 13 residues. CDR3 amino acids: CASSGTGASPLHF. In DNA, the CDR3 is TGTGCCAGCAGTGGGACAGGGGCTTCACCCCTCCACTTT. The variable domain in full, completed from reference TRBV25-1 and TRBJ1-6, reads EADIYQTPRYLVIGTGKKITLECSQTMGHDKMYWYQQDPGMELHLIHYSYGVNSTEKGDLSSESTVSRIRTEHFPLTLESARPSHTSQYLCASSGTGASPLHFGNGTRLTVT.

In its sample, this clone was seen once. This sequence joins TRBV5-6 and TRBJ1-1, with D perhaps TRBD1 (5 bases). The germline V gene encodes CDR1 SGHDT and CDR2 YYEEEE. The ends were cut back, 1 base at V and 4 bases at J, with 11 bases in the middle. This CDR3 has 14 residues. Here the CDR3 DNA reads TGTGCCAGCAGCTTGAGCCAGGGTGCCACTGAAGCTTTCTTT. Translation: CASSLSQGATEAFF.

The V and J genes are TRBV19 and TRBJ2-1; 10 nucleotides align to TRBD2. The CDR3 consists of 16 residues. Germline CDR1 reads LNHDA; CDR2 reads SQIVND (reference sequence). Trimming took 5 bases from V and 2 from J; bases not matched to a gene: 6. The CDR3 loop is CASSPSGGFTYNEQFF. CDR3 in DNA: TGTGCCAGTAGTCCTAGCGGGGGCTTCACCTACAATGAGCAGTTCTTC.

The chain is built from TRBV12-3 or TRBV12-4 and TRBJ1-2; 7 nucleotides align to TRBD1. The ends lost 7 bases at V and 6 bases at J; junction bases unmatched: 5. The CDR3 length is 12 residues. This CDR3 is CASKPDRDGYTF. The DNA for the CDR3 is TGTGCCAGCAAACCTGACAGGGATGGCTACACCTTC.

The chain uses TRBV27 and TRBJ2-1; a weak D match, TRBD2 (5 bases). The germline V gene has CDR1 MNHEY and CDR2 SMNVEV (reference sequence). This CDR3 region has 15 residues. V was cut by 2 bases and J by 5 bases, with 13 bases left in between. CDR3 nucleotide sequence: TGTGCCAGCAGTTTAAGGCGTCTAGCAAACAATGAGCAGTTCTTC. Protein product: CASSLRRLANNEQFF.

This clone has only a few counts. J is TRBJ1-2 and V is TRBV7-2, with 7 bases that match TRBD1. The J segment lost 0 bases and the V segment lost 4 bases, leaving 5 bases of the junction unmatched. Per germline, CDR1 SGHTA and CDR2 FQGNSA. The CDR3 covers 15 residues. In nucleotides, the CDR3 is TGTGCCAGCAGCTCACAGGGGCCTTCTAACTATGGCTACACCTTC. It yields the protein CASSSQGPSNYGYTF.

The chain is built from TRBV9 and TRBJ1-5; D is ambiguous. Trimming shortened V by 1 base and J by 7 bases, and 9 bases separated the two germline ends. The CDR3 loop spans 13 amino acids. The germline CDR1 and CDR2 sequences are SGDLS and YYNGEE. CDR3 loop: CASSVSAGQPQHF. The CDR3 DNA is TGTGCCAGCAGCGTAAGTGCGGGACAGCCCCAGCATTTT.